A selection of T cell receptor beta chains follows, all from one sample in a study of T cell responses to AZD1222 COVID-19 vaccine. Profiled with immunoSEQ multiplex PCR; TCRdb holds only in-frame clones, not every one. The table lists about 170,000 clones, 85% to 95% of them singletons, with 2.6% in the top ten. The material was peripheral blood, obtained on day 0 of AZD1222 vaccination. The receptors originated from an adult in good health. CDR3s include the opening cysteine and the closing phenylalanine or tryptophan. The D gene is left open where the match is weak. Size values are once, few and many counts, or a class for expanded clones, and some rows have none.

J gene: TRBJ1-1; V gene: TRBV4-2; clone size: NA; D gene: NA; CDR3 protein: CASSSRQANTEAFF; CDR3 DNA: TGTGCCAGCAGCAGCCGACAGGCGAACACTGAAGCTTTCTTT
J gene: TRBJ1-2; V gene: TRBV5-1; clone size: NA; D gene: NA; CDR3 protein: CASSLEFGAVANYGYTF; CDR3 DNA: TGCGCCAGCAGCTTGGAGTTTGGGGCGGTCGCTAACTATGGCTACACCTTC
J gene: TRBJ1-1; V gene: TRBV4-1; clone size: NA; D gene: NA; CDR3 protein: CASSHLAPGQGRPEAFF; CDR3 DNA: TGCGCCAGCAGCCATCTCGCCCCCGGGCAGGGAAGGCCTGAAGCTTTCTTT
J gene: TRBJ2-7; V gene: TRBV15; clone size: once; D gene: NA; CDR3 protein: CATSRGQGLNEQYF; CDR3 DNA: TGTGCCACCAGCAGAGGACAGGGACTTAACGAGCAGTACTTC
J gene: TRBJ2-1; V gene: TRBV6-5; clone size: NA; D gene: TRBD2; CDR3 protein: CASKGTTHSYNEQFF; CDR3 DNA: TGTGCCAGCAAAGGGACTACCCACTCCTACAATGAGCAGTTCTTC
J gene: TRBJ1-2; V gene: TRBV6-6; clone size: NA; D gene: NA; CDR3 protein: CASSLGRANYGYTF; CDR3 DNA: TGTGCCAGCAGTTTGGGACGGGCAAACTATGGCTACACCTTC
J gene: TRBJ1-5; V gene: TRBV19; clone size: NA; D gene: NA; CDR3 protein: CASSSQGGGNQPQHF; CDR3 DNA: TGTGCCAGTAGTAGTCAGGGAGGGGGCAATCAGCCCCAGCATTTT
J gene: TRBJ2-5; V gene: TRBV5-1; clone size: NA; D gene: TRBD2; CDR3 protein: CASSLGTSGKQETQYF; CDR3 DNA: TGCGCCAGCAGCTTGGGGACTAGCGGGAAGCAAGAGACCCAGTACTTC
J gene: TRBJ2-1; V gene: TRBV3-1/TRBV3-2; clone size: NA; D gene: TRBD2; CDR3 protein: CASSQDGEGDKIPYWDEQFF; CDR3 DNA: TGTGCCAGCAGCCAAGACGGGGAGGGCGATAAGATACCCTATTGGGATGAGCAGTTCTTC
J gene: TRBJ1-2; V gene: TRBV24-1; clone size: NA; D gene: TRBD1; CDR3 protein: CATSESGGYGGYTF; CDR3 DNA: TGTGCCACCAGTGAGTCAGGGGGTTACGGAGGCTACACCTTC
J gene: TRBJ2-3; V gene: TRBV29-1; clone size: NA; D gene: TRBD1; CDR3 protein: CSLRTGVTDTQYF; CDR3 DNA: TGCAGCCTGAGGACAGGGGTGACAGATACGCAGTATTTT
J gene: TRBJ1-3; V gene: TRBV5-4; clone size: NA; D gene: NA; CDR3 protein: CASSLAGGRGNTIYF; CDR3 DNA: TGTGCCAGCAGCTTGGCGGGGGGGCGCGGGAACACCATATATTTT
J gene: TRBJ1-3; V gene: TRBV19; clone size: NA; D gene: NA; CDR3 protein: CASVGSPPRNTIYF; CDR3 DNA: TGTGCCAGTGTGGGCAGTCCTCCTCGAAACACCATATATTTT
J gene: TRBJ2-7; V gene: TRBV29-1; clone size: NA; D gene: TRBD2; CDR3 protein: CSVRSGTSTYEQYF; CDR3 DNA: TGCAGCGTCAGATCCGGGACTAGCACCTACGAGCAGTACTTC
J gene: TRBJ2-3; V gene: TRBV19; clone size: NA; D gene: TRBD1; CDR3 protein: CASSIDRTGTQYF; CDR3 DNA: TGTGCCAGTAGTATAGACAGGACAGGGACGCAGTATTTT
J gene: TRBJ1-1; V gene: TRBV19; clone size: NA; D gene: NA; CDR3 protein: CASSSLADVFGVEAFF; CDR3 DNA: TGTGCCAGTAGTTCCCTAGCGGACGTTTTCGGGGTTGAAGCTTTCTTT
J gene: TRBJ2-3; V gene: TRBV5-1; clone size: NA; D gene: NA; CDR3 protein: CASRPSSTDTQYF; CDR3 DNA: TGCGCCAGCAGACCCTCTAGCACAGATACGCAGTATTTT
J gene: TRBJ1-1; V gene: TRBV15; clone size: NA; D gene: NA; CDR3 protein: CATSRVSGRGGTEAFF; CDR3 DNA: TGTGCCACCAGCAGAGTCTCGGGACGGGGGGGAACTGAAGCTTTCTTT
J gene: TRBJ2-2; V gene: TRBV5-1; clone size: once; D gene: TRBD2; CDR3 protein: CASSLMASGSLNTGELFF; CDR3 DNA: TGCGCCAGCAGCTTGATGGCTAGCGGGAGCTTGAACACCGGGGAGCTGTTTTTT
J gene: TRBJ1-2; V gene: TRBV29-1; clone size: NA; D gene: TRBD1; CDR3 protein: CSVGTGRGGYTF; CDR3 DNA: TGCAGCGTTGGGACAGGGCGAGGCGGCTACACCTTC
J gene: TRBJ1-5; V gene: TRBV5-1; clone size: once; D gene: TRBD1; CDR3 protein: CASSLGQGDQPQHF; CDR3 DNA: TGCGCCAGCAGCTTGGGACAGGGGGATCAGCCCCAGCATTTT
J gene: TRBJ1-1; V gene: TRBV27; clone size: once; D gene: NA; CDR3 protein: CASSLSTGGTEAFF; CDR3 DNA: TGTGCCAGCAGTTTATCGACCGGGGGCACTGAAGCTTTCTTT
J gene: TRBJ2-7; V gene: TRBV19; clone size: NA; D gene: NA; CDR3 protein: CASSPPQAGSSYEQYF; CDR3 DNA: TGTGCCAGTAGTCCCCCCCAGGCGGGAAGCTCCTACGAGCAGTACTTC
J gene: TRBJ1-6; V gene: TRBV3-1/TRBV3-2; clone size: NA; D gene: NA; CDR3 protein: CASSQIGGIYNSPLHF; CDR3 DNA: TGTGCCAGCAGCCAAATCGGGGGGATTTATAATTCACCCCTCCACTTT
J gene: TRBJ1-2; V gene: TRBV5-4; clone size: NA; D gene: NA; CDR3 protein: CASSLEGGYGYTF; CDR3 DNA: TGTGCCAGCAGCTTAGAGGGAGGGTATGGCTACACCTTC
J gene: TRBJ2-7; V gene: TRBV5-5; clone size: NA; D gene: NA; CDR3 protein: CASSLAARGLFYEQYF; CDR3 DNA: TGTGCCAGCAGCTTGGCCGCGAGGGGCCTATTCTACGAGCAGTACTTC
J gene: TRBJ1-2; V gene: TRBV19; clone size: NA; D gene: NA; CDR3 protein: CASSFQGNYGYTF; CDR3 DNA: TGTGCCAGTAGTTTTCAGGGCAACTATGGCTACACCTTC
J gene: TRBJ1-6; V gene: TRBV6-1; clone size: NA; D gene: TRBD1; CDR3 protein: CASSERTGSSYNSPLHF; CDR3 DNA: TGTGCCAGCAGTGAAAGGACAGGGAGCTCCTATAATTCACCCCTCCACTTT
J gene: TRBJ2-7; V gene: TRBV6-5; clone size: NA; D gene: NA; CDR3 protein: CASSQANEQYF; CDR3 DNA: TGTGCCAGCAGTCAGGCAAACGAGCAGTACTTC
J gene: TRBJ2-2; V gene: TRBV6-5; clone size: NA; D gene: TRBD2; CDR3 protein: CASTGLAGHTGELFF; CDR3 DNA: TGTGCCAGCACTGGACTAGCGGGACACACCGGGGAGCTGTTTTTT
J gene: TRBJ2-7; V gene: TRBV7-9; clone size: NA; D gene: NA; CDR3 protein: CASSPDGAGPYEQYF; CDR3 DNA: TGTGCCAGCAGCCCCGACGGGGCCGGACCCTACGAGCAGTACTTC
J gene: TRBJ2-4; V gene: TRBV7-6; clone size: NA; D gene: NA; CDR3 protein: CASSFSREDIQYF; CDR3 DNA: TGTGCCAGCAGCTTTTCCAGGGAGGACATTCAGTACTTC
J gene: TRBJ2-1; V gene: TRBV9; clone size: NA; D gene: TRBD2; CDR3 protein: CASSAVPSGLAGGDEQFF; CDR3 DNA: TGTGCCAGCAGCGCAGTGCCCTCAGGACTAGCGGGAGGCGATGAGCAGTTCTTC
J gene: TRBJ1-1; V gene: TRBV5-8; clone size: NA; D gene: NA; CDR3 protein: CASSSGGGTEAFF; CDR3 DNA: TGTGCCAGCAGCTCGGGGGGGGGAACTGAAGCTTTCTTT
J gene: TRBJ2-5; V gene: TRBV4-2; clone size: NA; D gene: NA; CDR3 protein: CASSQTIEAGETQYF; CDR3 DNA: TGTGCCAGCAGCCAGACGATTGAAGCGGGAGAGACCCAGTACTTC
J gene: TRBJ1-2; V gene: TRBV4-1; clone size: NA; D gene: NA; CDR3 protein: CASSQDVGTLGYGYTF; CDR3 DNA: TGCGCCAGCAGCCAAGATGTAGGGACCTTGGGCTATGGCTACACCTTC
J gene: TRBJ1-6; V gene: TRBV7-2; clone size: NA; D gene: NA; CDR3 protein: CASSFTVDSPLHF; CDR3 DNA: TGTGCCAGCAGCTTTACGGTGGATTCACCCCTCCACTTT